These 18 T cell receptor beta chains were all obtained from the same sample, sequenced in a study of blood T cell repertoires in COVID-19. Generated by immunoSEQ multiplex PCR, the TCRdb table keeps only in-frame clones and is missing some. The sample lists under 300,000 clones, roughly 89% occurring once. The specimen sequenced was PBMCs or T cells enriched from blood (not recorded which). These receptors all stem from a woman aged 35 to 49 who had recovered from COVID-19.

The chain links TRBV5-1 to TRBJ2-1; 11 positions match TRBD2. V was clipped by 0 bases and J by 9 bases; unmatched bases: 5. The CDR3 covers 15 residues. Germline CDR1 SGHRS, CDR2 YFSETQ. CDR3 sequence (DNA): TGCGCCAGCAGCTTGGGGGTAGCGGGAGGGCGTGAGCAGTTCTTC. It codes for CASSLGVAGGREQFF.

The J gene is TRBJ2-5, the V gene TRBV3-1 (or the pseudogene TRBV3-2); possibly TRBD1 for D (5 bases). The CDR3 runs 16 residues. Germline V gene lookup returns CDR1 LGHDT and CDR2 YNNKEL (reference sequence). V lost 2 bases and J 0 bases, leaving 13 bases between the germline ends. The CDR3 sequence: CASSQSISGNQETQYF. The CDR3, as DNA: TGTGCCAGCAGCCAATCGATTTCAGGGAACCAAGAGACCCAGTACTTC.

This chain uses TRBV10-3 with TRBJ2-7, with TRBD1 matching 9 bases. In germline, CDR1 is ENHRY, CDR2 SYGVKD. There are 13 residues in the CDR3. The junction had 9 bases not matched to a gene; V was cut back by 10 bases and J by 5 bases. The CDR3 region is CATDPGQGDEQYF. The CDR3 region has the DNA TGTGCCACGGACCCGGGACAGGGCGACGAGCAGTACTTC.

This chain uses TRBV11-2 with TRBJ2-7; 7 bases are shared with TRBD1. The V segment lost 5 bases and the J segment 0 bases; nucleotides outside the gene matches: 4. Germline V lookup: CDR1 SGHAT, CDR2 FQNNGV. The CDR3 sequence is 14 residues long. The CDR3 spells CASSQRQGSYEQYF. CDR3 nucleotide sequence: TGTGCCAGCAGCCAGAGACAGGGCTCCTACGAGCAGTACTTC. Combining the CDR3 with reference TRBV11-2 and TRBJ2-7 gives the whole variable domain EAGVAQSPRYKIIEKRQSVAFWCNPISGHATLYWYQQILGQGPKLLIQFQNNGVVDDSQLPKDRFSAERLKGVDSTLKIQPAKLEDSAVYLCASSQRQGSYEQYFGPGTRLTVT.

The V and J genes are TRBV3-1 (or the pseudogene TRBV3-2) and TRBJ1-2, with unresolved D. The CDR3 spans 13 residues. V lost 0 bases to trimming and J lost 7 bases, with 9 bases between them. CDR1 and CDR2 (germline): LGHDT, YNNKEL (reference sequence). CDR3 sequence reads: CASSQDLLSGYTF. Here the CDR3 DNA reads TGTGCCAGCAGCCAAGATCTCTTGAGTGGCTACACCTTC.

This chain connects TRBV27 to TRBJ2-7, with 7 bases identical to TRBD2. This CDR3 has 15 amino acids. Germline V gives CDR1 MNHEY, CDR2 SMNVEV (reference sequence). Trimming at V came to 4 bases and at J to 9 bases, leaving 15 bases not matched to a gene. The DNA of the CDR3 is TGTGCCAGCAGTTCGTCCGTAAATGGGAGGGGAGTGCAGTACTTC. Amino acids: CASSSSVNGRGVQYF.

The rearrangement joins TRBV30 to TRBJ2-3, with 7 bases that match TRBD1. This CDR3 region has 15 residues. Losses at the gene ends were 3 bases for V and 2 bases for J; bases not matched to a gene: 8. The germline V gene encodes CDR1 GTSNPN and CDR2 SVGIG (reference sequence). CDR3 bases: TGTGCCTGGAGCCCGGACAGGCTGCCCACAGATACGCAGTATTTT. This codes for CAWSPDRLPTDTQYF.

The chain's CDR3 is CASSLERSSPLHF. DNA of the CDR3: TGTGCCAGCAGCTTGGAGAGGAGTTCACCCCTCCACTTT. This chain uses TRBV5-6 with TRBJ1-6; no clear D gene. Looked up from germline, CDR1 is SGHDT and CDR2 is YYEEEE. The V end was cut by 0 bases, the J end by 9 bases, with 7 bases between. The CDR3 is 13 residues long.

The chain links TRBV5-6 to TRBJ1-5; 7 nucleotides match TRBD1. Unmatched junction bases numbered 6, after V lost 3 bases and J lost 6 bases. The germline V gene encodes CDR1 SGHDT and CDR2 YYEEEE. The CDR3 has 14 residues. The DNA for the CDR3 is TGTGCCAGCAGCTCCGACAGGGTCGGTCAGCCCCAGCATTTT. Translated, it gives CASSSDRVGQPQHF.

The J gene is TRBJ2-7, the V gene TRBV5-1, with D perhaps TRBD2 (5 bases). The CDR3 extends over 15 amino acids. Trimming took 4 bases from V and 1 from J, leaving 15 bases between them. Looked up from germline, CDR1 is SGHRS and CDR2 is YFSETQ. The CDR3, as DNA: TGCGCCAGCAGCACTCACAGCGGTCGATCCTACGAGCAGTACTTC. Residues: CASSTHSGRSYEQYF. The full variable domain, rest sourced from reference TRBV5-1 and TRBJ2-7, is KAGVTQTPRYLIKTRGQQVTLSCSPISGHRSVSWYQQTPGQGLQFLFEYFSETQRNKGNFPGRFSGRQFSNSRSEMNVSTLELGDSALYLCASSTHSGRSYEQYFGPGTRLTVT.

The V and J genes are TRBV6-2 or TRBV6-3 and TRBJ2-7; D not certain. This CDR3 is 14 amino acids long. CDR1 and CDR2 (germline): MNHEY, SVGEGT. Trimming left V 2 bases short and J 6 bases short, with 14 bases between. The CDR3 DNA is TGTGCCAGCAGTTACCCCTACGACAACCTCGAGCAGTACTTC. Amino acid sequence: CASSYPYDNLEQYF.

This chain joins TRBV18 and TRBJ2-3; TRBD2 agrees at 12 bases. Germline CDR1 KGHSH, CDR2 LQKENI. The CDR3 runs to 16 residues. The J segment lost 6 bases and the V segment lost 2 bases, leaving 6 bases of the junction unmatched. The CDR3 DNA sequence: TGTGCCAGCTCACCAACTAGCGGGGGGCCTGGTGATACGCAGTATTTT. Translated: CASSPTSGGPGDTQYF.

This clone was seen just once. Here the CDR3 DNA reads TGTGCCAGCAGTCCGGGACTAGCGGGAGGTACAGATACGCAGTATTTT. Protein sequence: CASSPGLAGGTDTQYF. The chain carries TRBV6-2 or TRBV6-3 and TRBJ2-3, with TRBD2 matching 15 bases. In germline, CDR1 is MNHEY, CDR2 SVGEGT. CDR3 length: 16 residues. With 5 bases clipped from V and 3 bases from J, the junction kept 3 bases outside the gene matches.

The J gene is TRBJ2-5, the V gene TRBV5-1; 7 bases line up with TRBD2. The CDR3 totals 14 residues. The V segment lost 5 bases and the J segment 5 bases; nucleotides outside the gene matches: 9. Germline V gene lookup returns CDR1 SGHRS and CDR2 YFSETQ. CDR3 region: CASSGRGGSETQYF. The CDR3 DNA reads TGCGCCAGCAGTGGGAGGGGCGGTTCGGAGACCCAGTACTTC.

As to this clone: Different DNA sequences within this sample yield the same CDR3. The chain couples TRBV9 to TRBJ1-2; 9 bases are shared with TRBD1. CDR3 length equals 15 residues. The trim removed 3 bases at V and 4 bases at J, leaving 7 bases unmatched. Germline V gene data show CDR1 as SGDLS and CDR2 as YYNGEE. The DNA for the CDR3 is TGTGCCAGCAGCGCGGGAACAGGGGGCGGCTATGGCTACACCTTC. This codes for CASSAGTGGGYGYTF.

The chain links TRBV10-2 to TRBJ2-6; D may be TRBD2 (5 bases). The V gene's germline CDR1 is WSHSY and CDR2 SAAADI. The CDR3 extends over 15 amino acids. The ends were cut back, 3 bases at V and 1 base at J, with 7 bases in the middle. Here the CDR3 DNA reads TGCGCCAGCAGTGATACGGGGTCTGGGGCCAACGTCCTGACTTTC. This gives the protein CASSDTGSGANVLTF.

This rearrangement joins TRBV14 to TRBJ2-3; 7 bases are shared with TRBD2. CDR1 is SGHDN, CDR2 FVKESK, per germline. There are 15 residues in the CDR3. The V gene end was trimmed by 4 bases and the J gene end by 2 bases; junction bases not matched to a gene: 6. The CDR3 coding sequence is TGTGCCAGCAGCCGGGACTACATCTTCACAGATACGCAGTATTTT. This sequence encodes CASSRDYIFTDTQYF.

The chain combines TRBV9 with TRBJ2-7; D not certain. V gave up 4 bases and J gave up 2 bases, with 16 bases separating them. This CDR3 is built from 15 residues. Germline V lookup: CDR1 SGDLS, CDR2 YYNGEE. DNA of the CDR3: TGTGCCAGCAGCACAGCCCCCTATGATACCTACGAGCAGTACTTC. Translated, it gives CASSTAPYDTYEQYF.